A selection of T cell receptor beta chains follows, all from one sample in a study of T cells in Graves' hyperthyroidism and ophthalmopathy. MiXCR, run by TCRdb on the multiplex PCR reads, gives a single entry per CDR3 protein. The sample gives 600,000 or so distinct CDR3 sequences, over 12% of which show up once; approximately 6.4% is in the top ten. The sequenced sample was blood. The receptors were gathered from a woman aged 18-29 years with Graves' ophthalmopathy. Both conserved end residues are part of each CDR3. Each record gives: J gene, clone size, V gene, D gene, CDR3 DNA, CDR3 protein. The D gene is left open where the match is weak. Some rows mark clone size as missing; the rest say once, few, many or name a class of expanded clone.

TRBJ2-1 . TRBV20-1 . TGCAGTGCTAGAGATTACAGGACGCCAGGGAATGAGCAGTTCTTC CSARDYRTPGNEQFF
TRBJ1-5 many TRBV4-1 . TGCGCCAGCAGCCAAGATCCAGGGGCGGTTCTCCAGCCCCAGCATTTT CASSQDPGAVLQPQHF
TRBJ1-5 many TRBV7-2 . TGTGCCAGCAGCTTTGGAGGTTTTCAGCCCCAGCATTTT CASSFGGFQPQHF
TRBJ2-7 many TRBV6-1 TRBD2 TGTGCCAGCAATCCTATCGACGGGACTAGGGATTACGAGCAGTACTTC CASNPIDGTRDYEQYF
TRBJ2-1 many TRBV7-3 TRBD2 TGTGCCAGCAGCAGTAGCGGGATCGACAATGAGCAGTTCTTC CASSSSGIDNEQFF
TRBJ2-1 many TRBV12-3/TRBV12-4 TRBD2 TGTGCCAGCAGCACAGGACTAGCGGGCTATGAGCAGTTCTTC CASSTGLAGYEQFF
TRBJ1-3 . TRBV18 . TGTGCCAGCTCACCCGGCGACATCTCTGGAAACACCATATATTTT CASSPGDISGNTIYF
TRBJ2-7 . TRBV12-3/TRBV12-4 . TGTGCCAGCAGTTTAGAAGGACGTTCCGGGGAGCAGTACTTC CASSLEGRSGEQYF
TRBJ2-2 few TRBV25-1 TRBD1 TGTGCCAGCAGTGAATGGGCCCAAGGACAGGGGGTTTACAGGGAGCTGTTTTTT CASSEWAQGQGVYRELFF
TRBJ2-1 . TRBV30 . TGTGCCTGGACACAGGGGAGGATGGGTGAGCAGTTCTTC CAWTQGRMGEQFF
TRBJ2-3 many TRBV6-5 TRBD1 TGTGCCAGCAGTTACTCGGACAGGTACACAGATACGCAGTATTTT CASSYSDRYTDTQYF
TRBJ2-7 . TRBV28 TRBD1 TGTGCCAGCAGATTCGGGACAGGTCCCCGCGAGCAGTACTTC CASRFGTGPREQYF
TRBJ1-5 few TRBV5-8 TRBD1 TGTGCCAGCAGCTTGGAGACAGGGGCGAGGAAAAGCAATCAGCCCCAGCATTTT CASSLETGARKSNQPQHF
TRBJ1-1 many TRBV2 . TGTGCCGCGGGAACTGAAGCTTTCTTT CAAGTEAFF
TRBJ1-5 many TRBV20-1 . TGCAGTGCTCGGTCCAGGGCCGCGGGACAGCCCCAGCATTTT CSARSRAAGQPQHF
TRBJ1-2 few TRBV4-1 . TGCGCCAGCAGCCAGCACCGCGGGGCGGGCTACACCTTC CASSQHRGAGYTF
TRBJ1-1 . TRBV20-1 . TGCAATGCTAGACCCGGGGGGACGGAAGAAGCTTTCTTT CNARPGGTEEAFF
TRBJ2-7 . TRBV4-1 TRBD2 TGCGCCAGCAGCCAAGGAGGGGCTAGCGGAGTTCGGGAGCAGTACTTC CASSQGGASGVREQYF
TRBJ2-3 few TRBV3-1 . TGTGCCAGCAGCCAAAGCTGGGGCACAGATACGCAGTATTTT CASSQSWGTDTQYF
TRBJ1-6 few TRBV27 . TGTGCCAGCAGTTTTACGGACAGCTATAATTCACCCCTCCACTTT CASSFTDSYNSPLHF
TRBJ2-1 . TRBV14 TRBD2 TGTGCCAGCAGCCAAGATACCAGCGGGAGAAACAATGAGCAGTCCTTC CASSQDTSGRNNEQSF
TRBJ1-3 many TRBV12-3/TRBV12-4 . TGTGCCAGCCGCGATCCCGGTGGGGCCTCTGGAAACACCATATATTTT CASRDPGGASGNTIYF
TRBJ2-1 few TRBV24-1 . TGTGCCACCAGTGATACTTCTCTTCAGGGGTATGAGCAGTTCTTC CATSDTSLQGYEQFF
TRBJ2-2 few TRBV3-1 . TGTGCCAGCAGCCAAGCTGGGTGGACCGGGGAGCTGTTTTTT CASSQAGWTGELFF
TRBJ2-3 . TRBV4-3 . TGCGCCAGCAGCCAAAGCCTCCGGGTCCGTCCTAGCACAGATACGCAGTATTTT CASSQSLRVRPSTDTQYF
TRBJ2-5 many TRBV30 TRBD2 TGTGCCTGGAGTCCCGGACTAGCGGGGTACCAAGAGACCCAGTACTTC CAWSPGLAGYQETQYF
TRBJ2-1 few TRBV18 TRBD2 TGTGCCAGCTCACCGCCCGTTGGGGGCGGGGGGCAGAACAATGAGCAGTTCTTC CASSPPVGGGGQNNEQFF
TRBJ2-1 . TRBV6-1 . TGTGCCAGCAGGGCGAGGGGTATTTACAATGAGCAGTTCTTC CASRARGIYNEQFF
TRBJ1-1 . TRBV6-1 TRBD1 TGTGCCAGCAGTACGGGACAGGGGGGCCTGGGCACTGAAGCTTTCTTT CASSTGQGGLGTEAFF
TRBJ1-2 . TRBV20-1 TRBD1 TGCAGTGCTGCAGGGGGCAACTATGGCTACACCTTC CSAAGGNYGYTF
TRBJ2-2 few TRBV5-5 TRBD2 TGTGCCAGCAGCTCCTGGACTAGCGGGAGAGAGAACACCGGGGAGCTGTTTTTT CASSSWTSGRENTGELFF
TRBJ2-1 . TRBV27 TRBD2 TGTGCCAGCAGAGATCCTTTCAGGGCTAGCGGTAATGAGCAGTTCTTC CASRDPFRASGNEQFF
TRBJ2-1 many TRBV10-3 TRBD1 TGTGCCATCAGTGAGCGGGGACAGGGCAATGAGCAGTTCTTC CAISERGQGNEQFF
TRBJ2-1 many TRBV11-2 . TGTGCCAGCAGCTTAGCGGGACTCCCTGTCTACAATGAGCAGTTCTTC CASSLAGLPVYNEQFF
TRBJ1-5 . TRBV4-1 . TGCGCCAGCAGCCTCTCGGCAGATAGCAATCAGCCCCAGCATTTT CASSLSADSNQPQHF
TRBJ1-2 few TRBV28 . TGTGCCAGCACAGGGTTGGACTATGGCTACACCTTC CASTGLDYGYTF
TRBJ2-7 many TRBV6-1 . TGTGCCAGTGGGGTTAGCCTGGAGTACGAGCAGTACTTC CASGVSLEYEQYF
TRBJ1-5 . TRBV6-1 . TGTGCCAGCAGAGCCAGAGTTTATAGCAATCAGCCCCAGCATTTT CASRARVYSNQPQHF
TRBJ2-3 many TRBV12-5 TRBD1 TGTGCTAGTGGTTTGGTCGGGACAGGTCTCAGCACAGATACGCAGTATTTT CASGLVGTGLSTDTQYF
TRBJ2-3 many TRBV7-9 . TGTGCCAGCAGCTACAGGGCGGGACGCACAGATACGCAGTATTTT CASSYRAGRTDTQYF
TRBJ1-4 . TRBV27 TRBD1 TGTGCCAGCAGTCTACAGGGGGCGCGGGCTAATGAAAAACTGTTTTTT CASSLQGARANEKLFF
TRBJ2-2 . TRBV20-1 TRBD2 TGCAGTGCTAGGGGACTAGCGGGAGTTAGCACCGGGGAGCTGTTTTTT CSARGLAGVSTGELFF
TRBJ2-1 . TRBV19 TRBD2 TGTGCCAGTAGTATCGGGACTAGCGGGATCAATGAGCAGTTCTTC CASSIGTSGINEQFF
TRBJ2-3 many TRBV28 TRBD2 TGTGCCAGCAGTCCCACCCGACTAGGCGGGAGGGGCCATCCGACGCAGTATTTT CASSPTRLGGRGHPTQYF
TRBJ2-7 many TRBV20-1 TRBD1 TGCAGTGCTAGACCAATTTTGGACAGGGGTTTTCCCTACGAGCAGTACTTC CSARPILDRGFPYEQYF
TRBJ2-1 few TRBV11-2 TRBD2 TGTGCCAGCAGCCCCGGACTAGCGGGAGGGGGAAAGCAGTTCTTC CASSPGLAGGGKQFF
TRBJ2-2 . TRBV9 . TGTGCCAGCAGCGAGTACTCCGGGGAGCTGTTTTTT CASSEYSGELFF
TRBJ1-1 many TRBV6-1 . TGTGCCAGCAGTTACGCTCGGACGTCGAACACTGAAGCTTTCTTT CASSYARTSNTEAFF
TRBJ2-5 many TRBV30 TRBD1 TGTGCCTGGAGTGTATCTGTGACAGGGGGCGCGGAGACCCAGTACTTC CAWSVSVTGGAETQYF
TRBJ1-6 . TRBV20-1 . TGCAGTGCTAGGTGGGGCAGGGGAAGGTCACCCCTCCACTTT CSARWGRGRSPLHF